One and the same sample provided the 6 T cell receptor beta chains below, sequenced in a study of blood T cell repertoires in COVID-19. Profiled with immunoSEQ multiplex PCR; TCRdb holds only in-frame clones, not every one. The table has roughly 250,000 clones, approximately 82% seen once. Specimen: peripheral blood. These receptors all come from a woman aged 80 or older with acute or convalescent COVID-19.

The chain employs TRBV7-9 and TRBJ2-3; D perhaps matches TRBD1 (6 bases). The CDR3 runs 14 residues. Germline-derived CDR1 and CDR2 are SEHNR and FQNEAQ (reference sequence). The germline V and J ends were trimmed by 2 bases and 2 bases, with 8 bases remaining between them. The CDR3 coding sequence is TGTGCCAGCAGCTTACAGGGGTCCACAGATACGCAGTATTTT. Translated: CASSLQGSTDTQYF.

The rearrangement uses TRBV5-5 and TRBJ1-2; perhaps TRBD1 as D (6 bases). Looked up from germline, CDR1 is SGHKS and CDR2 is YYEKEE (reference sequence). Trimming cost V 1 base and J 3 bases, with 13 bases left between them. The CDR3 runs 15 residues. The CDR3 DNA reads TGTGCCAGCAGCTTGAGCTGGACAGAGGACTATGGCTACACCTTC. It yields the protein CASSLSWTEDYGYTF. The entire variable domain, with the rest obtained from reference TRBV5-5 and TRBJ1-2, is as follows: DAGVTQSPTHLIKTRGQQVTLRCSPISGHKSVSWYQQVLGQGPQFIFQYYEKEERGRGNFPDRFSARQFPNYSSELNVNALLLGDSALYLCASSLSWTEDYGYTFGSGTRLTVV.

This chain links TRBV27 with TRBJ1-4, with 9 bases matching TRBD1. V lost 4 bases and J lost 0; bases outside the gene matches: 6. The CDR3 contains 17 residues. Germline loops: CDR1 MNHEY, CDR2 SMNVEV (reference sequence). The CDR3 nucleotides are TGTGCCAGCAGTTCTGGGACAGGGAGGCCAACTAATGAAAAACTGTTTTTT. The encoded protein is CASSSGTGRPTNEKLFF.

The CDR3 DNA reads as TGTGCCAGCAGCCCCGGGACAGGGGGTCGGTACAATGAGCAGTTCTTC. Translating gives CASSPGTGGRYNEQFF. The rearrangement joins TRBV3-1 (or the pseudogene TRBV3-2) to TRBJ2-1; TRBD1 aligns across 11 bases. This CDR3 has 16 amino acids. Losses at the gene ends were 4 bases for V and 4 bases for J; bases not matched to a gene: 6. Germline CDR1 reads LGHDT; CDR2 reads YNNKEL (reference sequence).

The chain is built from TRBV5-1 and TRBJ2-2, with D maybe TRBD2 (5 bases). The V end was cut by 4 bases, the J end by 4 bases, with 17 bases between. Germline lookup yields CDR1 SGHRS and CDR2 YFSETQ. The CDR3 runs to 16 residues. CDR3 coding DNA: TGCGCCAGCAGCCCCAGGTTCGCGGCGGGCACCGGGGAGCTGTTTTTT. Translated, it gives CASSPRFAAGTGELFF.

The chain has TRBV18 and TRBJ2-5; possibly TRBD2 for D (6 bases). Trimming removed 3 bases at V and 3 bases at J, with 14 bases between. This CDR3 is 15 amino acids long. Per the germline V gene, CDR1 is KGHSH and CDR2 is LQKENI. The CDR3 is CASSPPGTGKETQYF. The CDR3, as DNA: TGTGCCAGCTCACCGCCCGGGACTGGCAAAGAGACCCAGTACTTC.